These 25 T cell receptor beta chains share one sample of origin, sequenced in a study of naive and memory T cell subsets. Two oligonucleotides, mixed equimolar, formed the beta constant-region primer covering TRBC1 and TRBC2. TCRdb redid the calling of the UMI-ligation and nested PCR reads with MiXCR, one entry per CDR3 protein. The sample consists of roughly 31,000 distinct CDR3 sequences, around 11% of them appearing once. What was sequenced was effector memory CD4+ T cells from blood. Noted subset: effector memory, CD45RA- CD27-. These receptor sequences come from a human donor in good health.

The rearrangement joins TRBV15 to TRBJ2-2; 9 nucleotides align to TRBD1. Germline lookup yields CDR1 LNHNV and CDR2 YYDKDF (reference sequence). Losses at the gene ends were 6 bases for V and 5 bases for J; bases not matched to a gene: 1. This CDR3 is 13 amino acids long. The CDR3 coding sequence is TGTGCCACCAGACAGGGGGCAACCGGGGAGCTGTTTTTT. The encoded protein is CATRQGATGELFF.

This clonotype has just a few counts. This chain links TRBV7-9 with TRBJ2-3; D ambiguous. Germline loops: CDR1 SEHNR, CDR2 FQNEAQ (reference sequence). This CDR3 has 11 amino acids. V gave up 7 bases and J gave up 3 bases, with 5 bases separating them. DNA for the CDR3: TGTGCCAGCACCCTAACAGATACGCAGTATTTT. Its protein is CASTLTDTQYF.

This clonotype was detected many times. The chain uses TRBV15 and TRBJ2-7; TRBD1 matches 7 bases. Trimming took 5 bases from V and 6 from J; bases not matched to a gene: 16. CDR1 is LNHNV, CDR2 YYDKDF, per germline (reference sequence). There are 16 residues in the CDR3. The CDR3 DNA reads TGTGCCACCAGCTCCAACCCGACAGGGAGAGGATTCGAGCAGTACTTC. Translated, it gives CATSSNPTGRGFEQYF.

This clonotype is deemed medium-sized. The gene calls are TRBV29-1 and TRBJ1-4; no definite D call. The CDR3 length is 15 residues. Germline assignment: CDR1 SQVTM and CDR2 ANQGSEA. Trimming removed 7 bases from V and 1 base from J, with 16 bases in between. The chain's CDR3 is CSGGSIGGTNEKLFF. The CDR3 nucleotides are TGCAGCGGGGGAAGTATTGGTGGAACTAATGAAAAACTGTTTTTT. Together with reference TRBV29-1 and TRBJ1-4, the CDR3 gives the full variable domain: SAVISQKPSRDICQRGTSLTIQCQVDSQVTMMFWYRQQPGQSLTLIATANQGSEATYESGFVIDKFPISRPNLTFSTLTVSNMSPEDSSIYLCSGGSIGGTNEKLFFGSGTQLSVL.

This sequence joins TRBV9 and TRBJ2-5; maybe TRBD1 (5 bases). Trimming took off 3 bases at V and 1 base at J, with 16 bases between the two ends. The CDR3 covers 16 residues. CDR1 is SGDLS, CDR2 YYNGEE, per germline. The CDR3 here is CASSETTSGIQETQYF. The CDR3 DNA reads TGTGCCAGCAGCGAAACGACATCAGGGATCCAAGAGACCCAGTACTTC.

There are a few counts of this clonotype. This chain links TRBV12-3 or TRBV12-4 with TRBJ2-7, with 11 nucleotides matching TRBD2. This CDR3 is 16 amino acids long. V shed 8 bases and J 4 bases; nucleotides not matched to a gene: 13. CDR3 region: CASGSLAGGIGYEQYF. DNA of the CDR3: TGTGCCAGCGGGAGCCTAGCGGGAGGAATTGGATACGAGCAGTACTTC.

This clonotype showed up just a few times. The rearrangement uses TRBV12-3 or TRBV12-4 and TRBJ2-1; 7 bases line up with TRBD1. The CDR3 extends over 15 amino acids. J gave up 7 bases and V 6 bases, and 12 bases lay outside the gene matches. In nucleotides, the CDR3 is TGTGCCAGCAGCCCTGCCCGACAGGGATGGAATGAGCAGTTCTTC. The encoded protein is CASSPARQGWNEQFF.

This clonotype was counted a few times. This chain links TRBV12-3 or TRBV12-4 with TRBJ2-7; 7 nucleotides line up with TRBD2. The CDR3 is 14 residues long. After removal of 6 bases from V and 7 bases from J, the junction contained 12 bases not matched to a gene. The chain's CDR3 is CASRATGGSLEQYF. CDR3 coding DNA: TGTGCCAGCAGAGCCACGGGAGGATCTCTGGAGCAGTACTTC.

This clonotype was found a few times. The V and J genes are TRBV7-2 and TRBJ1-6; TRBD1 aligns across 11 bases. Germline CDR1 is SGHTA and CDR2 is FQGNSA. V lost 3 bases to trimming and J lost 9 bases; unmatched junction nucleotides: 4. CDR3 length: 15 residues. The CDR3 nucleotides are TGTGCCAGCAGCTTGCCCGGGACAGGGGGTTCACCCCTCCACTTT. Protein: CASSLPGTGGSPLHF.

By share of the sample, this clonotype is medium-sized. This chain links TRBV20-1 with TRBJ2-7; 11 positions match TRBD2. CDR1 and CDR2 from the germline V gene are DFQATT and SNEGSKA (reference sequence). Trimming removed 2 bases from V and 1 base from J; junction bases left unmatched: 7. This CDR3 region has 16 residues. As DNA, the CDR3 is TGCAGTGCTAGAAGCCTTGGACTAGCGGGTTCCTACGAGCAGTACTTC. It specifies CSARSLGLAGSYEQYF.

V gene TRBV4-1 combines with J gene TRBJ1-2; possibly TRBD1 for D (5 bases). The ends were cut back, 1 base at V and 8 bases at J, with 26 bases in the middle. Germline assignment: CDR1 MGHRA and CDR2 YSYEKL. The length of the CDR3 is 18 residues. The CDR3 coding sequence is TGCGCCAGCAGCCAAGTGCGGGGGGGGGTAACCACCACGGACGGCTACACCTTC. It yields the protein CASSQVRGGVTTTDGYTF.

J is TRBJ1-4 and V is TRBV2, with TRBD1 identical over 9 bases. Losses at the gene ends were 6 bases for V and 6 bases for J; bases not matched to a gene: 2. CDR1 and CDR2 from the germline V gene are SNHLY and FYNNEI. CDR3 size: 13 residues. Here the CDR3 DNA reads TGTGCCAGCAGCCGGGACAGGGATGAAAAACTGTTTTTT. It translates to CASSRDRDEKLFF.

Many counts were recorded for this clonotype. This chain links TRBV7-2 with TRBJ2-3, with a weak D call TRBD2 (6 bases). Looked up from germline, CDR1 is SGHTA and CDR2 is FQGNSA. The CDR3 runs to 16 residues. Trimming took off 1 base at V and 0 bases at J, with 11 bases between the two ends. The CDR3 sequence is CASSLGAGRSTDTQYF. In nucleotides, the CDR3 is TGTGCCAGCAGCTTAGGTGCAGGGAGGAGCACAGATACGCAGTATTTT.

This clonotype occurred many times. Written as DNA, the CDR3 is TGTGCCAGCCGTAAGGCACCAACGGGGAATTCACCCCTCCACTTT. Translating gives CASRKAPTGNSPLHF. The rearrangement links TRBV3-1 to TRBJ1-6; D unclear. V was clipped by 8 bases and J by 7 bases, with 18 bases between them. The CDR3 extends over 15 amino acids. Germline V gene lookup returns CDR1 LGHDT and CDR2 YNNKEL (reference sequence). The full variable domain, completed using reference TRBV3-1 and TRBJ1-6, is DTAVSQTPKYLVTQMGNDKSIKCEQNLGHDTMYWYKQDSKKFLKIMFSYNNKELIINETVPNRFSPKSPDKAHLNLHINSLELGDSAVYFCASRKAPTGNSPLHFGNGTRLTVT.

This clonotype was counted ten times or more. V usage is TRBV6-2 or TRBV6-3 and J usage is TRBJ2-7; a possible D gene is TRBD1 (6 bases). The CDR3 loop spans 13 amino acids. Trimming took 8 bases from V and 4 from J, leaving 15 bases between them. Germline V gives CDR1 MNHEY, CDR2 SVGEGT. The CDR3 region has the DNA TGTGCCAGCTTCCAGACAGGCGGTTACGAGCAGTACTTC. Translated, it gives CASFQTGGYEQYF.

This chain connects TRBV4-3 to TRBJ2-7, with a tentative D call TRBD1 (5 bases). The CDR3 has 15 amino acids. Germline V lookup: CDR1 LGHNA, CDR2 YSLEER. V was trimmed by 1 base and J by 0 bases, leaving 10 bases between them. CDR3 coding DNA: TGCGCCAGCAGCCAAGTATTTGGGGCCTCCTACGAGCAGTACTTC. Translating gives CASSQVFGASYEQYF.

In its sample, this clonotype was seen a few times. The CDR3 loop reads CAWSRGGNSETQYF. In DNA, the CDR3 is TGTGCCTGGAGTAGAGGGGGCAATTCGGAGACCCAGTACTTC. The V call is TRBV30, the J call TRBJ2-5; TRBD1 aligns across 7 bases. After removal of 2 bases from V and 5 bases from J, the junction contained 8 bases not matched to a gene. This CDR3 is 14 amino acids long. Per germline, CDR1 GTSNPN and CDR2 SVGIG (reference sequence). The full variable domain, its missing parts supplied by reference TRBV30 and TRBJ2-5, is SQTIHQWPATLVQPVGSPLSLECTVEGTSNPNLYWYRQAAGRGLQLLFYSVGIGQISSEVPQNLSASRPQDRQFILSSKKLLLSDSGFYLCAWSRGGNSETQYFGPGTRLLVL.

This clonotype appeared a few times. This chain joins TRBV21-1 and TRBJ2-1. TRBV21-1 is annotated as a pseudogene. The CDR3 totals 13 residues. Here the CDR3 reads CASSGHVDNEQFF. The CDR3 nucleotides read TGTGCCAGCAGCGGTCACGTTGACAATGAGCAGTTCTTC.

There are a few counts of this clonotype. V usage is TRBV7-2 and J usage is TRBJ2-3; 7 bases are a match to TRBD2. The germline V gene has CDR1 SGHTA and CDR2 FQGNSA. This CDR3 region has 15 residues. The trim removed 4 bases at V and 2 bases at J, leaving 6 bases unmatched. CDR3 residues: CASSSRRGSTDTQYF. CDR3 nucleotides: TGTGCCAGCAGCTCGAGGCGGGGGTCCACAGATACGCAGTATTTT.

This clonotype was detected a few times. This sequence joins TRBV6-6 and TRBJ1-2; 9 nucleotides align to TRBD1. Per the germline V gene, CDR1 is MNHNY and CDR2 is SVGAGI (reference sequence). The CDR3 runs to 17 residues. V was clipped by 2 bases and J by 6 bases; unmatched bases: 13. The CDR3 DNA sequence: TGTGCCAGCAGTTACGATGATACCGGGACAGGGTCCGATGGCTACACCTTC. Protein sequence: CASSYDDTGTGSDGYTF.

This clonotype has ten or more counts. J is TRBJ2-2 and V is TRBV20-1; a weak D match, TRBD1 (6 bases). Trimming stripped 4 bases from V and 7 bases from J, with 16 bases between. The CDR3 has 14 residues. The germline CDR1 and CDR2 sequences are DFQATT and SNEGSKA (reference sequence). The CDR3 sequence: CSAMSGARGGELFF. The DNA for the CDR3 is TGCAGTGCTATGAGTGGGGCCAGGGGCGGGGAGCTGTTTTTT.

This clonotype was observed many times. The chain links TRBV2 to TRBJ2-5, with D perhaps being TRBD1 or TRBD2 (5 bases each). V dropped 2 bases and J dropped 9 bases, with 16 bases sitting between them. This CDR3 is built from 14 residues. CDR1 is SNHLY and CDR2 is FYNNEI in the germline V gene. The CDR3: CASSERGATKSQYF. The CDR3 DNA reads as TGTGCCAGCAGTGAAAGGGGTGCGACTAAGTCCCAGTACTTC.

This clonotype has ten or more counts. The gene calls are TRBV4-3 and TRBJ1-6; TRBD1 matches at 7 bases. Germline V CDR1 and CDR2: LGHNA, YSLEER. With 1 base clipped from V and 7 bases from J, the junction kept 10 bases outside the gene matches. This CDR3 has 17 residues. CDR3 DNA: TGCGCCAGCAGCCAAGGCCACAGACAGGGACTGAATTCACCCCTCCACTTT. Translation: CASSQGHRQGLNSPLHF.

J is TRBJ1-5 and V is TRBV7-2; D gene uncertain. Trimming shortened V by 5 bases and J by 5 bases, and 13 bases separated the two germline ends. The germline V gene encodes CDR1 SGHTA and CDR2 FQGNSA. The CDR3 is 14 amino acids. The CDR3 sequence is CASSVREAHQPQHF. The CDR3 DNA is TGTGCCAGCAGCGTGAGGGAAGCTCATCAGCCCCAGCATTTT.

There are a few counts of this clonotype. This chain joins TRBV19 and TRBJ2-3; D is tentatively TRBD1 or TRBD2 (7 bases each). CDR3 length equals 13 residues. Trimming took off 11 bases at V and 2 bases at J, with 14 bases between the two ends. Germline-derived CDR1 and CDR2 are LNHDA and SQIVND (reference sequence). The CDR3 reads CAAGGATTDTQYF. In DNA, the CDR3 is TGTGCCGCAGGGGGGGCCACCACAGATACGCAGTATTTT.